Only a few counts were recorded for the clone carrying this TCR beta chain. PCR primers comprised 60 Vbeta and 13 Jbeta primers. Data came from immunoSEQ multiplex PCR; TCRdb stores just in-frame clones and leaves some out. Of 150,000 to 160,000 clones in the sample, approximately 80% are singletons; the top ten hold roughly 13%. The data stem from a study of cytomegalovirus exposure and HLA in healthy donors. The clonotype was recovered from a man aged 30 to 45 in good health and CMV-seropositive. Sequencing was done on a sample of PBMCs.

The CDR3 DNA sequence: TGTGCCAGCAGACCCGGACAGTATGGCTACACCTTC. It translates to CASRPGQYGYTF. The J gene is TRBJ1-2, the V gene TRBV2; possible D gene TRBD1, 6 bases. Germline V gene data show CDR1 as SNHLY and CDR2 as FYNNEI. The germline V and J ends were trimmed by 6 bases and 5 bases, with 10 bases remaining between them. This CDR3 has 12 residues.